The 7 T cell receptor beta chains presented below share a single source sample, sequenced in a study of blood T cell repertoires in COVID-19. Only in-frame clones appear in the TCRdb table, and some are missing; sequencing was by immunoSEQ multiplex PCR. The sample shows tens of thousands of clones, approximately 90% of them seen only once. The sample consisted of peripheral blood. Receptors were obtained from a human donor with active COVID-19. The donor label of this sample is uncertain.

V gene TRBV3-1 (or the pseudogene TRBV3-2) combines with J gene TRBJ1-1; tentatively, D is TRBD1 (5 bases). The CDR3 is 14 residues long. V lost 4 bases to trimming and J lost 3 bases, with 12 bases between them. The V gene's germline CDR1 is LGHDT and CDR2 YNNKEL (reference sequence). CDR3 sequence: CASSPTGGDTEAFF. The CDR3 region has the DNA TGTGCCAGCAGCCCGACCGGGGGGGACACTGAAGCTTTCTTT.

This sequence joins TRBV27 and TRBJ2-2, with TRBD2 matching over 7 bases. The CDR3 runs 15 residues. V lost 6 bases, J lost 3 bases, and 7 bases stayed unmatched. Germline assignment: CDR1 MNHEY and CDR2 SMNVEV (reference sequence). CDR3 nucleotide sequence: TGTGCCAGCAGGAAGGGACTAACAGACACCGGGGAGCTGTTTTTT. It translates to CASRKGLTDTGELFF.

V and J are TRBV28 and TRBJ1-2, with D uncertain. The CDR3 is 14 amino acids. V was clipped by 4 bases and J by 5 bases, with 14 bases between them. CDR1 and CDR2 (germline): MDHEN, SYDVKM. Written as DNA, the CDR3 is TGTGCCAGCAGTTATGGAGGCGGAAAATATGGCTACACCTTC. This sequence encodes CASSYGGGKYGYTF.

The CDR3 protein is CASSKLVSTAYEQYF. The CDR3, as DNA: TGTGCCAGCAGCAAATTGGTGAGCACCGCCTACGAGCAGTACTTC. This chain links TRBV21-1 with TRBJ2-7; the tabulated D call, TRBD2, remains unverified against the DNA. TRBV21-1 is a known pseudogene. The CDR3 covers 15 residues.

The CDR3 bases are TGTGCCAGCCAACTCGAGGTGGGAGGGGTCGCAGATACGCAGTATTTT. Its protein is CASQLEVGGVADTQYF. This chain uses TRBV5-4 with TRBJ2-3, with 7 bases aligning to TRBD2. CDR3 size: 16 residues. Trimming took 7 bases from V and 4 from J; bases not matched to a gene: 15. Germline lookup yields CDR1 SGHNT and CDR2 YYREEE (reference sequence).

The chain is built from TRBV5-1 and TRBJ2-7, with D maybe TRBD1 (5 bases). Trimming shortened V by 2 bases and J by 6 bases, and 9 bases separated the two germline ends. The CDR3 has 12 amino acids. Germline CDR1 and CDR2: SGHRS and YFSETQ. CDR3 DNA sequence: TGCGCCAGCAGCTTCGCAGGGCGCGAGCAGTACTTC. It is translated as CASSFAGREQYF.

CDR3 bases: TGTGCCAGCAGCAAGGCGGGACTAGCGGGGGCCGGGGAGCTGTTTTTT. As protein: CASSKAGLAGAGELFF. The rearrangement joins TRBV11-3 to TRBJ2-2; TRBD2 aligns across 14 bases. V lost 5 bases and J lost 6; bases outside the gene matches: 5. In germline, CDR1 is SGHNT, CDR2 YENEEA. The CDR3 has 16 residues.